Listed below are T cell receptor beta chains from one sample, sequenced in a study of blood T cell repertoires in COVID-19. Data came from immunoSEQ multiplex PCR; TCRdb stores just in-frame clones and leaves some out. The sample yields 70,000 or so clones, just over 85% seen once. The sequenced sample consisted of peripheral blood. The receptors were sampled from a man between 65 and 80 years old with active or convalescent COVID-19. CDR3s include the opening cysteine and the closing phenylalanine or tryptophan. The D gene is left open where the match is weak. A row's size may be missing; if present it is once, few, many or a size class.

V gene	clone size	CDR3 length	J gene	D gene	CDR3 protein	CDR3 DNA
TRBV6-5	once	12	TRBJ1-2	NA	CASGTPRYGYTF	TGTGCCAGCGGGACACCTCGGTATGGCTACACCTTC
TRBV24-1	NA	13	TRBJ2-1	NA	CATSEPDKHEQFF	TGTGCCACCAGTGAACCGGACAAACATGAGCAGTTCTTC
TRBV27	NA	15	TRBJ2-3	NA	CASRRLGRYTDTQYF	TGTGCCAGCAGAAGACTAGGCCGATACACAGATACGCAGTATTTT
TRBV5-4	NA	17	TRBJ2-2	TRBD2	CASSLLTSGRSGGELFF	TGTGCCAGCAGCTTGCTAACTAGCGGGAGGTCTGGCGGGGAGCTGTTTTTT
TRBV6-5	NA	14	TRBJ1-1	NA	CASRRQVPRTEAFF	TGTGCCAGCAGACGACAGGTCCCAAGGACTGAAGCTTTCTTT
TRBV11-2	NA	17	TRBJ1-1	NA	CASRLAGAASSNTEAFF	TGTGCCAGCAGACTAGCCGGAGCAGCCTCTTCGAACACTGAAGCTTTCTTT
TRBV7-3	NA	15	TRBJ2-7	NA	CASSLGPGINYEQYF	TGTGCCAGCAGCTTAGGCCCGGGGATCAACTACGAGCAGTACTTC
TRBV27	NA	13	TRBJ2-7	NA	CASSSREGRGQYF	TGTGCCAGCAGCTCGCGCGAAGGGAGAGGGCAGTACTTC
TRBV19	NA	17	TRBJ2-2	TRBD2	CASNPGGLAGITGELFF	TGTGCCAGTAACCCTGGGGGACTAGCGGGTATTACCGGGGAGCTGTTTTTT
TRBV15	NA	16	TRBJ2-1	TRBD2	CATTNLAGSAYNEQFF	TGTGCCACCACCAATCTAGCGGGATCCGCCTACAATGAGCAGTTCTTC
TRBV28	once	15	TRBJ1-2	NA	CASELRVGEARGYTF	TGTGCCAGCGAACTCCGCGTCGGAGAGGCGCGTGGCTACACCTTC
TRBV6-5	NA	13	TRBJ1-2	TRBD1	CASRINRGKGYTF	TGTGCCAGCAGGATTAACAGGGGGAAAGGCTACACCTTC
TRBV4-2	NA	17	TRBJ1-5	TRBD1	CASSQVVRGPVGQPQHF	TGTGCCAGCAGCCAAGTGGTCAGGGGGCCCGTCGGTCAGCCCCAGCATTTT
TRBV18	NA	19	TRBJ2-6	TRBD1	CASSSRGQGSISGANVLTF	TGTGCCAGCTCATCCCGGGGACAGGGATCCATCTCTGGGGCCAACGTCCTGACTTTC
TRBV29-1	NA	14	TRBJ2-2	TRBD1	CSVAGQGDTGELFF	TGCAGCGTTGCCGGACAGGGGGACACCGGGGAGCTGTTTTTT
TRBV2	NA	13	TRBJ2-5	NA	CASRVGLKETQYF	TGTGCCAGCAGGGTGGGACTCAAGGAGACCCAGTACTTC
TRBV28	NA	14	TRBJ1-2	TRBD1	CASRAGTGFHGYTF	TGTGCCAGCAGGGCCGGGACAGGGTTTCATGGCTACACCTTC
TRBV27	NA	16	TRBJ2-7	TRBD2	CASSLSKAGLSYEQYF	TGTGCCAGCAGTTTGTCAAAAGCGGGACTTAGCTACGAGCAGTACTTC
TRBV7-2	NA	13	TRBJ2-1	NA	CASSLSRRNEQFF	TGTGCCAGCAGCTTAAGCCGCCGGAATGAGCAGTTCTTC
TRBV7-3	once	14	TRBJ1-1	NA	CASSRGQPNTEAFF	TGTGCCAGCAGCCGAGGACAGCCGAACACTGAAGCTTTCTTT
TRBV5-1	NA	22	TRBJ2-1	NA	CASSLYGRSGNNPAWGDNEQFF	TGCGCCAGCAGCTTATACGGGAGAAGCGGAAACAACCCCGCCTGGGGTGACAATGAGCAGTTCTTC
TRBV29-1	NA	13	TRBJ1-1	TRBD1	CSVVDRGNTEAFF	TGCAGCGTTGTGGACAGGGGAAACACTGAAGCTTTCTTT
TRBV7-2	NA	13	TRBJ1-1	NA	CASSLARVSEAFF	TGTGCCAGCAGCTTAGCCCGGGTCTCTGAAGCTTTCTTT
TRBV18	once	15	TRBJ2-7	NA	CASSPGSGRRNEQYF	TGTGCCAGCTCACCAGGGAGTGGGAGGAGGAACGAGCAGTACTTC
TRBV20-1	once	11	TRBJ1-2	NA	CSAIRAYGYTF	TGCAGTGCCATCAGGGCCTATGGCTACACCTTC
TRBV5-4	NA	13	TRBJ2-2	NA	CASSRRFTGELFF	TGTGCCAGCAGCCGGAGGTTCACCGGGGAGCTGTTTTTT
TRBV30	once	13	TRBJ1-1	TRBD1	CAWSRQGATEAFF	TGTGCCTGGAGTAGGCAGGGGGCGACTGAAGCTTTCTTT
TRBV19	few	17	TRBJ1-3	NA	CASTPGLRGWAGNTIYF	TGTGCCAGTACCCCTGGTTTAAGGGGCTGGGCTGGAAACACCATATATTTT
TRBV7-2	NA	13	TRBJ2-3	NA	CASARENTDTQYF	TGTGCCAGCGCACGGGAGAACACAGATACGCAGTATTTT
TRBV5-1	NA	15	TRBJ2-7	TRBD1	CASSRLGQGAYEQYF	TGCGCCAGCAGCAGATTAGGACAGGGGGCCTACGAGCAGTACTTC
TRBV6-2/TRBV6-3	NA	17	TRBJ1-1	TRBD1	CASSYFGQGSLQTEAFF	TGTGCCAGCAGTTACTTCGGACAGGGAAGTTTACAAACTGAAGCTTTCTTT
TRBV29-1	NA	12	TRBJ2-4	NA	CSVAPEGTIQYF	TGCAGCGTTGCTCCGGAGGGGACCATTCAGTACTTC
TRBV6-1	NA	14	TRBJ1-1	NA	CASSEEGGTTEAFF	TGTGCCAGCAGTGAAGAGGGGGGGACCACTGAAGCTTTCTTT
TRBV30	NA	13	TRBJ2-5	NA	CAWSGQVWETQYF	TGTGCCTGGAGTGGACAGGTCTGGGAGACCCAGTACTTC
TRBV7-2	NA	16	TRBJ2-7	NA	CASSRRSGYSSYEQYF	TGTGCCAGCAGCCGTCGATCGGGGTATTCATCCTACGAGCAGTACTTC
TRBV7-2	NA	14	TRBJ2-7	NA	CASSLGGGLYEQYF	TGTGCCAGCAGCTTAGGAGGGGGTCTCTACGAGCAGTACTTC
TRBV28	NA	14	TRBJ2-7	TRBD2	CASSNSGRPYEQYF	TGTGCCAGCAGTAATAGCGGGAGACCCTACGAGCAGTACTTC
TRBV9	NA	17	TRBJ2-1	TRBD2	CASSPGSGTSVYNEQFF	TGTGCCAGCAGCCCTGGATCCGGGACTAGCGTTTACAATGAGCAGTTCTTC
TRBV18	once	15	TRBJ1-2	TRBD1	CASSPPAGQGGGYTF	TGTGCCAGCTCACCACCGGCGGGACAGGGCGGTGGCTACACCTTC
TRBV3-1/TRBV3-2	once	21	TRBJ1-5	NA	CASSQDPITGSGVGGNQPQHF	TGTGCCAGCAGCCAAGACCCCATTACAGGCTCAGGGGTCGGGGGCAATCAGCCCCAGCATTTT
TRBV7-9	NA	14	TRBJ1-4	TRBD1	CASSLGQGLEKLFF	TGTGCCAGCAGCTTAGGACAGGGACTTGAAAAACTGTTTTTT
TRBV6-6	NA	19	TRBJ2-1	NA	CASSRGDMWSRNSYNEQFF	TGTGCCAGCAGTCGCGGGGATATGTGGAGCCGCAATTCCTACAATGAGCAGTTCTTC
TRBV6-5	few	16	TRBJ2-7	TRBD2	CASSHSGTSGSYEQYF	TGTGCCAGCAGTCACTCCGGGACTAGCGGGAGTTACGAGCAGTACTTC
TRBV24-1	NA	15	TRBJ1-3	NA	CATSDPASSGNTIYF	TGTGCCACCAGTGATCCGGCTAGCTCTGGAAACACCATATATTTT
TRBV7-2	once	12	TRBJ2-7	NA	CASSLAKREQYF	TGTGCCAGCAGCTTAGCAAAGCGGGAGCAGTACTTC
TRBV6-1	few	14	TRBJ1-1	NA	CASSEAWTGTEAFF	TGTGCCAGCAGTGAAGCTTGGACTGGGACTGAAGCTTTCTTT
TRBV19	NA	15	TRBJ1-4	NA	CASSIGRVTNEKLFF	TGTGCCAGTAGTATAGGGAGGGTAACTAATGAAAAACTGTTTTTT
TRBV5-1	NA	14	TRBJ1-5	NA	CASSLGDYNQPQHF	TGCGCCAGCAGCTTGGGAGACTATAATCAGCCCCAGCATTTT
TRBV9	once	14	TRBJ1-6	NA	CASSVGGSYSPLHF	TGTGCCAGCAGCGTAGGGGGCAGTTATTCACCCCTCCACTTT
TRBV28	NA	13	TRBJ2-7	TRBD2	CASNGASGYEQYF	TGTGCCAGCAACGGGGCTAGCGGGTACGAGCAGTACTTC
TRBV11-1	few	14	TRBJ1-2	TRBD1	CASSLRQGAYGYTF	TGTGCCAGCAGCTTACGTCAGGGGGCGTATGGCTACACCTTC
TRBV24-1	NA	12	TRBJ2-5	NA	CATSDFKETQYF	TGTGCCACCAGTGATTTTAAAGAGACCCAGTACTTC
TRBV12-3/TRBV12-4	NA	11	TRBJ1-6	NA	CASSTGTLLHF	TGTGCCAGCAGTACGGGGACACTCCTCCACTTT
TRBV13	NA	17	TRBJ2-1	TRBD2	CASSPLTLQREVCEQFF	TGTGCCAGCAGCCCCCTAACCCTCCAGCGGGAGGTATGTGAGCAGTTCTTC